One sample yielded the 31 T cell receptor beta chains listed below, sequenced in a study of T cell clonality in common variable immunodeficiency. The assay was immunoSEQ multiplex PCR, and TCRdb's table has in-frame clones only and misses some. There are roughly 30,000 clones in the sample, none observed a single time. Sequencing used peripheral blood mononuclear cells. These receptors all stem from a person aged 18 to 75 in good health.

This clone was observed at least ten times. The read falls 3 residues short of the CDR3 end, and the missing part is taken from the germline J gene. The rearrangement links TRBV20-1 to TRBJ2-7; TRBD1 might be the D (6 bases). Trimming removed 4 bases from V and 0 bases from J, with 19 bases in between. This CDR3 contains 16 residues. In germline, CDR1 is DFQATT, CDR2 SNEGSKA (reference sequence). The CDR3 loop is CSATTAQGPLSYEQYF. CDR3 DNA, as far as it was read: TGCAGTGCTACCACGGCCCAGGGGCCCCTCTCCTACGAG.

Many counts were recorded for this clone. CDR3 DNA (partial): TGTGCCAGCAGTTTCAGGGTGAACGGGGAG. Residues: CASSFRVNGE. The full CDR3 sequence reads CASSFRVNGELFF. The rearrangement joins TRBV12-3 or TRBV12-4 to TRBJ2-2; D possibly corresponds to TRBD1 (5 bases). The read falls 3 residues short of the CDR3 end, and the missing part is taken from the germline J gene. This CDR3 has 13 residues. The V gene lost 3 bases and the J gene lost 7 bases, with 9 bases spanning the gap.

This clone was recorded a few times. Here the CDR3 reads CASIRLAKNIQYF. CDR3 DNA, as far as it was read: TGTGCCAGCATTCGTCTAGCCAAAAACATT. This sequence joins TRBV6-2 or TRBV6-3 and TRBJ2-4; no reliable D call. The missing CDR3 end, 3 residues past where the read stops, is filled in from the germline J gene. Germline CDR1 is MNHEY and CDR2 is SVGEGT. The V end lost 7 bases, the J end lost 0 bases, and 7 bases lay between the germline ends. This CDR3 region has 13 residues.

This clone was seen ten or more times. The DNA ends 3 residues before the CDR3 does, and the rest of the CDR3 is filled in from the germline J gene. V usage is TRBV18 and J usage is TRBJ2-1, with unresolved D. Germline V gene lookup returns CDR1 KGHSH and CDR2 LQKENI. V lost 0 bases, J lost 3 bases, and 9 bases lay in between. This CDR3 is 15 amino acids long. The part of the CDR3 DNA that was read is TGTGCCAGCTCACCACCGCTGGGCCTCTACAATGAG. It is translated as CASSPPLGLYNE. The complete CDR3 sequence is CASSPPLGLYNEQFF.

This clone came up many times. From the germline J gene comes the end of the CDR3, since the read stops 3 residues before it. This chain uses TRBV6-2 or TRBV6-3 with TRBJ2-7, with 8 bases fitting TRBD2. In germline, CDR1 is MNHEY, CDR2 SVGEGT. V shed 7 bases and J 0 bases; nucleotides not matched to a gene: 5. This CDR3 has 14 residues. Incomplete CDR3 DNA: TGTGCCAGCAATACGGGGGGGAGCTCCTACGAG. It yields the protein CASNTGGSSYE. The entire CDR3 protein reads CASNTGGSSYEQYF.

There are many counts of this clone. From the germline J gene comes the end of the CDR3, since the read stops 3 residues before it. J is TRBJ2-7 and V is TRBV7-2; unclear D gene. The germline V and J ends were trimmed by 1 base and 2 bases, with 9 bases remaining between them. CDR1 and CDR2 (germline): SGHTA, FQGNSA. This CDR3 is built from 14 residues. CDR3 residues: CASSLGAGAYEQYF. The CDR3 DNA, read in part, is TGTGCCAGCAGCTTAGGGGCAGGCGCCTACGAG.

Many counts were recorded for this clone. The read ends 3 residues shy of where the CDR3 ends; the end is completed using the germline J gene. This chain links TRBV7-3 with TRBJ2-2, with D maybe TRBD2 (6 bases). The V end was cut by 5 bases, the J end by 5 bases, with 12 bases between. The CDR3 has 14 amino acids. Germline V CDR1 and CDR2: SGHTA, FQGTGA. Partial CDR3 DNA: TGTGCCAGCAGCCCGGGACTGTGGACCGGGGAG. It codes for CASSPGLWTGE. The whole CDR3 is CASSPGLWTGELFF.

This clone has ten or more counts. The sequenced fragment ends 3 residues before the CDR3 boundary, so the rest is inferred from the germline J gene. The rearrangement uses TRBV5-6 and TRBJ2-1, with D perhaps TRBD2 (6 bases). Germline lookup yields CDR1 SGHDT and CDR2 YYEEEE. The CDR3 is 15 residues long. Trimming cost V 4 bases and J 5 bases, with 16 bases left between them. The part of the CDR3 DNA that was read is TGTGCCAGCAGCGAGGAAAAGGACTATCACAATGAG. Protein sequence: CASSEEKDYHNE. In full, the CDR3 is CASSEEKDYHNEQFF.

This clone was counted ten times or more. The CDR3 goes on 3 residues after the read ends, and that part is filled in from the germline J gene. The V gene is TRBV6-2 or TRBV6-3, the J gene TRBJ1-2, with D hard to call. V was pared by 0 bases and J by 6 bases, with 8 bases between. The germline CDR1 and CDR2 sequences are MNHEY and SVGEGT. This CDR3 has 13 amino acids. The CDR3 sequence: CASSYSFSDGYTF. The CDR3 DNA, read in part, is TGTGCCAGCAGTTACTCCTTCTCGGATGGC.

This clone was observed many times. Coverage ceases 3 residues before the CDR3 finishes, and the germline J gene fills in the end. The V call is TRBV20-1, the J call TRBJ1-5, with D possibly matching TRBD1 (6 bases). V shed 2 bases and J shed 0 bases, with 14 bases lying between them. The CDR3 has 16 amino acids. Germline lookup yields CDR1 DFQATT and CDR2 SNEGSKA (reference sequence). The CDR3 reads CSARSSLGGSNQPQHF. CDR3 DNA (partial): TGCAGTGCTAGATCCTCGCTAGGGGGTAGCAATCAGCCC.

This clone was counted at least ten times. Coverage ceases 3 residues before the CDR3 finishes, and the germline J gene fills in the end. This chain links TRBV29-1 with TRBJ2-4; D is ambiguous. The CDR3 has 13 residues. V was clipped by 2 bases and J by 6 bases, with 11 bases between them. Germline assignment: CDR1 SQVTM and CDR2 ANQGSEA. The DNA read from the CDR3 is TGCAGCGTTGAAAATGTCAGGTCAAACATT. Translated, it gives CSVENVRSNI. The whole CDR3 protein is CSVENVRSNIQYF.

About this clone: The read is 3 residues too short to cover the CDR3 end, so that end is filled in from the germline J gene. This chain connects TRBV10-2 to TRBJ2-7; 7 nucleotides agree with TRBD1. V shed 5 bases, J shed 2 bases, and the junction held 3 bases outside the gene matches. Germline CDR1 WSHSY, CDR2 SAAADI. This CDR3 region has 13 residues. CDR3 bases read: TGCGCCAGCAGTCGACAGGGTGCCTACGAG. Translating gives CASSRQGAYE. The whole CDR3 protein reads CASSRQGAYEQYF.

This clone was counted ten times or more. CDR3 DNA (partial): TGCGCCAGCACCTCGGACAGGAGCTCCTACAATGAG. Translation gives CASTSDRSSYNE. Given in full, the CDR3 is CASTSDRSSYNEQFF. The chain joins TRBV5-1 to TRBJ2-1; 7 bases match TRBD1. The sequence runs out 3 residues before the end of the CDR3; the remainder is reconstructed from the germline J gene. V gave up 6 bases and J gave up 0 bases; unmatched junction bases: 6. CDR3 length: 15 residues. Germline V CDR1 and CDR2: SGHRS, YFSETQ.

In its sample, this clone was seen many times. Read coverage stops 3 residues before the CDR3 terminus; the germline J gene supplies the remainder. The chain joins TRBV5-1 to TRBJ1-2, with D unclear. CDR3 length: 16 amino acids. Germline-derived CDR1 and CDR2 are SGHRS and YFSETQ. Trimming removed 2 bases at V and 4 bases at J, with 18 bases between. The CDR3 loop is CASSLAGSTGGYGYTF. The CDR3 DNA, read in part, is TGCGCCAGCAGCTTAGCCGGGTCTACTGGCGGCTATGGC.

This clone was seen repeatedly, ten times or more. The CDR3 sequence is CASEGRGDTQYF. The CDR3 DNA, read in part, is TGTGCCAGCGAGGGGAGGGGGGATACG. The chain recombines TRBV7-9 with TRBJ2-3; possibly TRBD2 for D (7 bases). The read ends 3 residues early relative to the CDR3; the germline J gene fills the gap. The CDR3 runs 12 residues. Trimming shortened V by 8 bases and J by 6 bases, and 12 bases separated the two germline ends. The V gene's germline CDR1 is SEHNR and CDR2 FQNEAQ (reference sequence). Complete variable domain (other parts from reference TRBV7-9 and TRBJ2-3): DTGVSQNPRHKITKRGQNVTFRCDPISEHNRLYWYRQTLGQGPEFLTYFQNEAQLEKSRLLSDRFSAERPKGSFSTLEIQRTEQGDSAMYLCASEGRGDTQYFGPGTRLTVL.

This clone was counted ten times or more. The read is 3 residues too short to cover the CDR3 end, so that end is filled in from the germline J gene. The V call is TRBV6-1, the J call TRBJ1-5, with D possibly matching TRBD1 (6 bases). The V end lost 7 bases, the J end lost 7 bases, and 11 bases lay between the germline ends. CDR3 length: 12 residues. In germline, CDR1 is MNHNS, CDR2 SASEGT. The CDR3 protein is CASTEGGQPQHF. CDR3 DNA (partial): TGTGCCAGCACTGAGGGGGGGCAGCCC.

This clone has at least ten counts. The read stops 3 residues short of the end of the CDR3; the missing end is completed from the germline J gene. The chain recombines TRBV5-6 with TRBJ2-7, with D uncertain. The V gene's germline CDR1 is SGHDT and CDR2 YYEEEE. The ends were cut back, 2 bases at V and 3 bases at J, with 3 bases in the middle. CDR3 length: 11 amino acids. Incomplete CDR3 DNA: TGTGCCAGCAGCTTCAACTACGAG. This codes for CASSFNYE. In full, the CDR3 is CASSFNYEQYF.

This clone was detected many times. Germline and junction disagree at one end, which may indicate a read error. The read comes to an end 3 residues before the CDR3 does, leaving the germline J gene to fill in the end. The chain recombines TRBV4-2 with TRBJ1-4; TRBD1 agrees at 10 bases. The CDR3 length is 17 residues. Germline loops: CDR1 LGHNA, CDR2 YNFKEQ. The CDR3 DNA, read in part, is TGCGCCAGCAGCCAAGACAGGGGGCTTGAAACTAATGAAAAA. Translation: CASSQDRGLETNEK. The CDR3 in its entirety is CASSQDRGLETNEKLFF.

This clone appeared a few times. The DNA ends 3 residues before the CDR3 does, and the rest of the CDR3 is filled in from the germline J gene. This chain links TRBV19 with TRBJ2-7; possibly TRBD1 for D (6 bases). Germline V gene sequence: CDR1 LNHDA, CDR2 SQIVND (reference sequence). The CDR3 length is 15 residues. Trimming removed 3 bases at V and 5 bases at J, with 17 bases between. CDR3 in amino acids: CASSILAGARHEQYF. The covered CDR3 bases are TGTGCCAGTAGTATCTTGGCAGGGGCTCGGCACGAG. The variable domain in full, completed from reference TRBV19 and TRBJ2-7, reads DGGITQSPKYLFRKEGQNVTLSCEQNLNHDAMYWYRQDPGQGLRLIYYSQIVNDFQKGDIAEGYSVSREKKESFPLTVTSAQKNPTAFYLCASSILAGARHEQYFGPGTRLTVT.

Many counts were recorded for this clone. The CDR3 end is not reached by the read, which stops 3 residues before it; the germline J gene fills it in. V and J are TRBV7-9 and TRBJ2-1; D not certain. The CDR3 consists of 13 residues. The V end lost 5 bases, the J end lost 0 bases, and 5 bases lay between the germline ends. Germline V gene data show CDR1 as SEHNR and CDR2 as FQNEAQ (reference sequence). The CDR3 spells CASSDSSYNEQFF. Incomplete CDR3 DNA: TGTGCCAGCAGCGATAGCTCCTACAATGAG.

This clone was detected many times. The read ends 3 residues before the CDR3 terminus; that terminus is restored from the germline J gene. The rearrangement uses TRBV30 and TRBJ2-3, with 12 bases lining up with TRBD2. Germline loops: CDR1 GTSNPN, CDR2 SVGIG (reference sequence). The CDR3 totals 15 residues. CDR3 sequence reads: CAWSSTSGGRETQYF. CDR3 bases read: TGTGCCTGGAGCTCGACTAGCGGGGGTAGAGAGACG.

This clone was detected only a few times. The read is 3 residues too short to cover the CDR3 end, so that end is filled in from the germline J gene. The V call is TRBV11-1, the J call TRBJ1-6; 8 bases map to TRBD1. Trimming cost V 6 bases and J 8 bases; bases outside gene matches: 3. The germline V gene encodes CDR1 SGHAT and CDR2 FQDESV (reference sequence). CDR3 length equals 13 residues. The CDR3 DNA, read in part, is TGTGCCAGCAGGGACAGGGCATATTCACCC. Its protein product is CASRDRAYSP. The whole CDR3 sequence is CASRDRAYSPLHF.

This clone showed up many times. Partial CDR3 DNA: TGTGCCAGCTCACCCAAGGACAGGGCCAACGTC. It translates to CASSPKDRANV. The complete CDR3 protein is CASSPKDRANVLTF. The V call is TRBV18, the J call TRBJ2-6, with D possibly matching TRBD1 (5 bases). The CDR3 is cut off 3 residues early in the read; its end comes from the germline J gene. CDR3 length: 14 amino acids. Trimming stripped 3 bases from V and 5 bases from J, with 8 bases between. Germline V CDR1 and CDR2: KGHSH, LQKENI.

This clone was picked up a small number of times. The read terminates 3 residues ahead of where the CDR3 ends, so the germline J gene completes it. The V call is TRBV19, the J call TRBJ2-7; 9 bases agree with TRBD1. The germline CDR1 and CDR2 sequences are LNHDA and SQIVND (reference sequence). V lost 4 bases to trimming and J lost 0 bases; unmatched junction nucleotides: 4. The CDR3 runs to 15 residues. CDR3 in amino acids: CASSNGQGPSYEQYF. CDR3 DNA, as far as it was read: TGTGCCAGTAGTAACGGACAGGGGCCCTCCTACGAG.

CDR3: CASSPTFGNEAFF. Incomplete CDR3 DNA: TGTGCCAGCAGCCCGACATTCGGTAACGAA. The genes are TRBV7-9 and TRBJ1-1; D is unresolved. From the germline J gene comes the end of the CDR3, since the read stops 3 residues before it. This CDR3 has 13 amino acids. CDR1 is SEHNR, CDR2 FQNEAQ, per germline (reference sequence).

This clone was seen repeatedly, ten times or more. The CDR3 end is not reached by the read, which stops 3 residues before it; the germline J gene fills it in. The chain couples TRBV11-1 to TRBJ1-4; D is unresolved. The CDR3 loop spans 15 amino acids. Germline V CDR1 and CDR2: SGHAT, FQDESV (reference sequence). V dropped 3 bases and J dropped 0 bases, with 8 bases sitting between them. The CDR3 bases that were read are TGTGCCAGCAGCTTGGAGGGTTCAACTAATGAAAAA. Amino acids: CASSLEGSTNEK. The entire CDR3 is CASSLEGSTNEKLFF.

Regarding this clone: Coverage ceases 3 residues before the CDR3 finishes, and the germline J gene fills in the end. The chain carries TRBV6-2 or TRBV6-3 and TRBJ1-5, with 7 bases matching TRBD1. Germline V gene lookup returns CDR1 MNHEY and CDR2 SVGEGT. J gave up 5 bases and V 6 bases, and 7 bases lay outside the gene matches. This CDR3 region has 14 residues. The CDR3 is CASSRRTGDQPQHF. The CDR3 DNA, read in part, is TGTGCCAGCAGCCGACGTACAGGGGATCAGCCC.

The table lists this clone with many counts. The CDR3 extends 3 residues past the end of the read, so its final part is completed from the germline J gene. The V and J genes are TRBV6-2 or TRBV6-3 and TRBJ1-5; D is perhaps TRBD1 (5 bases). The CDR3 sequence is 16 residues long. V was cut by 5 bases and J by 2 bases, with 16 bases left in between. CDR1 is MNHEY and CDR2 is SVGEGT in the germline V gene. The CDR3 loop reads CASSIEATGGNQPQHF. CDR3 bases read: TGTGCCAGCAGTATCGAAGCTACAGGTGGCAATCAGCCC.

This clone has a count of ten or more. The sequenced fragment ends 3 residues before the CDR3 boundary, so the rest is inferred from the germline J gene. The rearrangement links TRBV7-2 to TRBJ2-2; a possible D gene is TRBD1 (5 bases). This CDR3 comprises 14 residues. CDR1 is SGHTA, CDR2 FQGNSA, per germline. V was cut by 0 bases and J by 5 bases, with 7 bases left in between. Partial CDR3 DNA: TGTGCCAGCAGCTTAGCGGGGCGGACCGGGGAG. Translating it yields CASSLAGRTGE. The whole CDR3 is CASSLAGRTGELFF. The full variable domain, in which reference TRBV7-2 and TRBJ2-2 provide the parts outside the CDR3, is GAGVSQSPSNKVTEKGKDVELRCDPISGHTALYWYRQSLGQGLEFLIYFQGNSAPDKSGLPSDRFSAERTGGSVSTLTIQRTQQEDSAVYLCASSLAGRTGELFFGEGSRLTVL.

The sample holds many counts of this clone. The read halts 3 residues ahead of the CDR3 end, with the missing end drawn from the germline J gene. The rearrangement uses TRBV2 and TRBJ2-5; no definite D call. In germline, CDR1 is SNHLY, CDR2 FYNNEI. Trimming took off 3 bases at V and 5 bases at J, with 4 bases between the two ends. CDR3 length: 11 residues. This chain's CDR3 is CASSDGETQYF. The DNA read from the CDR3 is TGTGCCAGCAGTGACGGTGAGACC.

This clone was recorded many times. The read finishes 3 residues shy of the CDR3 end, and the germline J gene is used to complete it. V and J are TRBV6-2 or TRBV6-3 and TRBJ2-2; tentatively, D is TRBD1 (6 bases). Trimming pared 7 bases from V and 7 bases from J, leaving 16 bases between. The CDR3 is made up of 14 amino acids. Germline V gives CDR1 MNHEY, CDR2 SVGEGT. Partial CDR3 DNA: TGTGCCAGCACCTCTTCAGGGGAAGACGGGGAG. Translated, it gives CASTSSGEDGE. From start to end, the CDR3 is CASTSSGEDGELFF.